The clone carrying this T cell receptor beta chain was seen ten or more times. The antigen is not known. The data stem from a study of T-cell reconstitution after alpha-beta-depleted transplantation in children. Study-wide results and caveats: Some patients' high day-60 TCRbeta diversity was attributed to recipient cells surviving conditioning.

Looked up from germline, CDR1 is MGHDK and CDR2 is SYGVNS. This CDR3 comprises 20 residues. Trimming removed 4 bases from V and 0 bases from J, with 25 bases in between. Library preparation (for TCRbeta) was performed with unique molecular identifiers. TCRdb reprocessed the PCR reads with MiXCR, giving one entry per CDR3 protein. The repertoire holds roughly 70,000 distinct CDR3 sequences, with 4.9% as singletons. This rearrangement joins TRBV25-1 to TRBJ1-3; TRBD1 is a possible D gene (5 bases). Specimen: PBMCs, mostly from graft donor cells, collected 180 days after TCRalphabeta/CD19-depleted stem cell transplant. The TCR originated in a boy less than two years old who had a stem cell transplant for acute myeloid leukemia, so the T cells may come from the graft donor. CDR3: CASSAHLGSRTRVSGNTIYF. The CDR3 region has the DNA TGTGCCAGCAGTGCCCACTTGGGATCTAGGACAAGAGTCTCTGGAAACACCATATATTTT.